A single sample gave rise to the 24 T cell receptor beta chains below, sequenced in a study of blood T cell repertoires in COVID-19. Produced via immunoSEQ multiplex PCR; TCRdb's table is partial and in-frame only. The table shows approximately 220,000 clones, with 70% to 90% occurring only once. Sequencing input: PBMCs or T cells enriched from blood (not recorded which). Receptors were obtained from a woman aged 35 to 49 with acute COVID-19.

This chain joins TRBV9 and TRBJ2-1, with 8 bases matching TRBD2. Germline lookup yields CDR1 SGDLS and CDR2 YYNGEE. V gave up 1 base and J gave up 0 bases; unmatched junction bases: 9. The CDR3 has 18 residues. CDR3 DNA sequence: TGTGCCAGCAGCGTACATATCGGGGGGGCTAGCTCCTACAATGAGCAGTTCTTC. Its translation is CASSVHIGGASSYNEQFF.

This sequence joins TRBV27 and TRBJ1-3; the D is unclear. The CDR3 runs 16 residues. CDR1 is MNHEY and CDR2 is SMNVEV in the germline V gene (reference sequence). Trimming left V 6 bases short and J 0 bases short, with 15 bases between. CDR3: CASSLFGSGSGNTIYF. The CDR3 coding sequence is TGTGCCAGCAGCCTCTTCGGGTCGGGCTCTGGAAACACCATATATTTT.

This clone was counted a few times. The chain joins TRBV7-9 to TRBJ1-1; 7 nucleotides agree with TRBD1. The J segment lost 4 bases and the V segment lost 5 bases, leaving 7 bases of the junction unmatched. Per the germline V gene, CDR1 is SEHNR and CDR2 is FQNEAQ (reference sequence). The CDR3 has 14 amino acids. The CDR3 nucleotides read TGTGCCAGCAGCACACACCGGGACAGCACTGAAGCTTTCTTT. It translates to CASSTHRDSTEAFF.

The V call is TRBV28, the J call TRBJ1-1; weak D call: TRBD1 (5 bases). Germline V lookup: CDR1 MDHEN, CDR2 SYDVKM. Trimming shortened V by 7 bases and J by 1 base, and 16 bases separated the two germline ends. CDR3 length equals 15 residues. The CDR3: CASMLGGEGNTEAFF. In DNA form, the CDR3 reads TGTGCCAGCATGTTGGGGGGTGAGGGGAACACTGAAGCTTTCTTT.

The chain links TRBV15 to TRBJ2-1; 9 nucleotides align to TRBD2. There are 15 residues in the CDR3. In germline, CDR1 is LNHNV, CDR2 YYDKDF (reference sequence). The ends lost 3 bases at V and 4 bases at J; junction bases unmatched: 4. This CDR3 reads CATSRGTSPYNEQFF. CDR3 in DNA: TGTGCCACCAGCAGGGGGACTAGCCCGTACAATGAGCAGTTCTTC.

The rearrangement joins TRBV5-8 to TRBJ2-3; maybe TRBD1 (5 bases). The germline V gene encodes CDR1 SGHTS and CDR2 YDEGEE. V was shortened by 3 bases and J by 4 bases, with 15 bases between the two germline ends. CDR3 length: 15 amino acids. The CDR3 region is CASSSLGAGPDTQYF. Written as DNA, the CDR3 is TGTGCCAGCAGCTCGCTAGGGGCAGGGCCAGATACGCAGTATTTT.

The gene calls are TRBV29-1 and TRBJ2-7; the D gene is possibly TRBD1 (6 bases). The CDR3 contains 12 residues. Trimming removed 7 bases at V and 0 bases at J, with 10 bases between. Germline values: CDR1 SQVTM, CDR2 ANQGSEA. The CDR3 DNA reads as TGCAGCGCAGGACAGTCCTCCTACGAGCAGTACTTC. Protein sequence: CSAGQSSYEQYF.

This clone showed up just a few times. The V call is TRBV19, the J call TRBJ1-2; TRBD1 might be the D (5 bases). CDR1 is LNHDA and CDR2 is SQIVND in the germline V gene (reference sequence). CDR3 length equals 12 residues. The V end lost 1 base, the J end lost 14 bases, and 14 bases lay between the germline ends. The CDR3 sequence: CASSIGGRAETF. The DNA of the CDR3 is TGTGCCAGTAGTATAGGTGGCAGGGCTGAGACCTTC. The variable domain in full, completed from reference TRBV19 and TRBJ1-2, reads DGGITQSPKYLFRKEGQNVTLSCEQNLNHDAMYWYRQDPGQGLRLIYYSQIVNDFQKGDIAEGYSVSREKKESFPLTVTSAQKNPTAFYLCASSIGGRAETFGSGTRLTVV.

The chain recombines TRBV19 with TRBJ1-3; 7 nucleotides match TRBD1. CDR1 and CDR2 from the germline V gene are LNHDA and SQIVND (reference sequence). With V trimmed by 4 bases and J by 5 bases, 5 bases remained unmatched. The CDR3 has 14 amino acids. DNA for the CDR3: TGTGCCAGTAGTACCCGGGACAGAAGAAACACCATATATTTT. Translated, it gives CASSTRDRRNTIYF.

The V and J genes are TRBV5-1 and TRBJ1-6; D is possibly TRBD1 (6 bases). CDR3 length: 16 amino acids. Trimming took off 4 bases at V and 5 bases at J, with 16 bases between the two ends. CDR1 SGHRS and CDR2 YFSETQ come from the germline V gene. CDR3 loop: CASSRDGTPDNSPLHF. CDR3 DNA sequence: TGCGCCAGCAGCCGAGACGGGACACCAGATAATTCACCCCTCCACTTT.

This chain connects TRBV19 to TRBJ1-5, with no clear D. The ends were cut back, 5 bases at V and 0 bases at J, with 5 bases in the middle. This CDR3 comprises 13 residues. Per the germline V gene, CDR1 is LNHDA and CDR2 is SQIVND (reference sequence). The CDR3 DNA reads as TGTGCCAGTAGTCGAGATAGCAATCAGCCCCAGCATTTT. Translating gives CASSRDSNQPQHF. Full variable domain (rest looked up from reference TRBV19 and TRBJ1-5): DGGITQSPKYLFRKEGQNVTLSCEQNLNHDAMYWYRQDPGQGLRLIYYSQIVNDFQKGDIAEGYSVSREKKESFPLTVTSAQKNPTAFYLCASSRDSNQPQHFGDGTRLSIL.

The chain recombines TRBV7-3 with TRBJ1-6, with D possibly TRBD1 on 6 matching bases. The CDR3 is made up of 15 amino acids. Germline assignment: CDR1 SGHTA and CDR2 FQGTGA. V lost 5 bases and J 10 bases, leaving 18 bases between the germline ends. The CDR3: CASSPTGRAESPLHF. As DNA, the CDR3 is TGTGCCAGCAGCCCCACAGGGCGGGCTGAATCACCCCTCCACTTT.

The rearrangement uses TRBV4-1 and TRBJ2-3; TRBD2 matches 8 bases. This CDR3 is 18 amino acids long. The trim removed 1 base at V and 1 base at J, leaving 10 bases unmatched. Germline CDR1 and CDR2: MGHRA and YSYEKL. Here the CDR3 DNA reads TGCGCCAGCAGCCAAGTAACGGCTAGCGGGTCGCGCACAGATACGCAGTATTTT. It codes for CASSQVTASGSRTDTQYF.

The chain is built from TRBV7-6 and TRBJ1-3, with 9 bases lining up with TRBD1. Unmatched junction bases numbered 9, after V lost 4 bases and J lost 8 bases. The CDR3 has 15 residues. Germline V gives CDR1 SGHVS, CDR2 FNYEAQ. The CDR3, as DNA: TGTGCCAGCAGCTCTATGGGACAGGGTACGGACACCATATATTTT. Translated, it gives CASSSMGQGTDTIYF.

This clone was observed a single time. The chain has TRBV5-6 and TRBJ2-2; D perhaps matches TRBD1 (5 bases). Trimming cost V 4 bases and J 1 base, with 17 bases left between them. This CDR3 has 17 residues. Germline lookup yields CDR1 SGHDT and CDR2 YYEEEE. The chain's CDR3 is CASSQTPRTGNTGELFF. CDR3 DNA: TGTGCCAGCAGCCAAACCCCCCGCACAGGGAACACCGGGGAGCTGTTTTTT. Drawing the rest from reference TRBV5-6 and TRBJ2-2, the complete variable domain is DAGVTQSPTHLIKTRGQQVTLRCSPKSGHDTVSWYQQALGQGPQFIFQYYEEEERQRGNFPDRFSGHQFPNYSSELNVNALLLGDSALYLCASSQTPRTGNTGELFFGEGSRLTVL.

The V call is TRBV7-3, the J call TRBJ2-1, with TRBD2 matching over 7 bases. Germline CDR1 is SGHTA and CDR2 is FQGTGA. The CDR3 has 16 residues. The J segment lost 4 bases and the V segment lost 3 bases, leaving 9 bases of the junction unmatched. This CDR3 is CASSLGGGRLYNEQFF. CDR3 coding DNA: TGTGCCAGCAGCTTGGGTGGCGGGAGATTATACAATGAGCAGTTCTTC.

The chain links TRBV4-2 to TRBJ1-1, with D tentatively TRBD1 (6 bases). Germline V CDR1 and CDR2: LGHNA, YNFKEQ. CDR3 size: 13 residues. V was cut by 3 bases and J by 11 bases, with 16 bases left in between. This chain's CDR3 is CASSQGAGLRAFF. The CDR3 DNA follows: TGTGCCAGCAGCCAGGGGGCAGGTCTAAGGGCTTTCTTT.

The J gene is TRBJ2-7, the V gene TRBV6-5, with 10 positions matching TRBD2. V lost 5 bases to trimming and J lost 2 bases; unmatched junction nucleotides: 6. CDR1 is MNHEY and CDR2 is SVGAGI in the germline V gene. The CDR3 runs to 15 residues. As DNA, the CDR3 is TGTGCCAGCAGTCTTCAAGCGGGAGGGCCCTACGAGCAGTACTTC. It encodes CASSLQAGGPYEQYF.

The rearrangement uses TRBV14 and TRBJ2-3, with D perhaps matching TRBD2 (6 bases). This CDR3 has 16 residues. V lost 4 bases to trimming and J lost 4 bases, with 18 bases between them. The germline gives CDR1 SGHDN, CDR2 FVKESK. The chain's CDR3 is CASSPRPGRGSDTQYF. The CDR3 DNA reads as TGTGCCAGCAGCCCACGACCCGGGAGAGGTTCAGATACGCAGTATTTT.

This clone showed up just a few times. This CDR3 is also generated by other DNA sequences in the sample. The chain combines TRBV6-5 with TRBJ1-1, with D maybe TRBD1 (5 bases). CDR3 length: 13 amino acids. The ends were cut back, 6 bases at V and 1 base at J, with 9 bases in the middle. The germline gives CDR1 MNHEY, CDR2 SVGAGI. The CDR3 sequence: CASRTGANTEAFF. The CDR3 coding sequence is TGTGCCAGCAGAACAGGCGCGAACACTGAAGCTTTCTTT.

V usage is TRBV19 and J usage is TRBJ2-5, with 10 bases matching TRBD1. Trimming at V came to 5 bases and at J to 1 base, leaving 7 bases not matched to a gene. CDR3 length: 16 amino acids. Germline V lookup: CDR1 LNHDA, CDR2 SQIVND (reference sequence). The CDR3 protein is CASSSRDRGRQETQYF. In nucleotides, the CDR3 is TGTGCCAGTAGTTCGCGGGACAGGGGCCGCCAAGAGACCCAGTACTTC.

The chain has TRBV29-1 and TRBJ1-1; a weak D match, TRBD1 (5 bases). Deletions cut 6 bases from V and 5 bases from J, with 19 bases between. This CDR3 is built from 14 residues. The germline V gene has CDR1 SQVTM and CDR2 ANQGSEA. The CDR3 sequence: CSVVGGYGMTEAFF. Here the CDR3 DNA reads TGCAGCGTCGTGGGGGGTTATGGGATGACTGAAGCTTTCTTT. Together with reference TRBV29-1 and TRBJ1-1, the CDR3 gives the full variable domain: SAVISQKPSRDICQRGTSLTIQCQVDSQVTMMFWYRQQPGQSLTLIATANQGSEATYESGFVIDKFPISRPNLTFSTLTVSNMSPEDSSIYLCSVVGGYGMTEAFFGQGTRLTVV.

The chain carries TRBV9 and TRBJ2-1; possible D gene TRBD2, 5 bases. The CDR3 length is 13 residues. V was trimmed by 2 bases and J by 5 bases, leaving 8 bases between them. Germline V CDR1 and CDR2: SGDLS, YYNGEE. CDR3 bases: TGTGCCAGCAGCGTTCGGCGGGACAATGAGCAGTTCTTC. It encodes CASSVRRDNEQFF.

The rearrangement uses TRBV18 and TRBJ1-1; D is ambiguous. Germline V lookup: CDR1 KGHSH, CDR2 LQKENI. V was trimmed by 2 bases and J by 1 base, leaving 8 bases between them. The CDR3 totals 14 residues. The CDR3 loop is CASSPSGPNTEAFF. The CDR3, as DNA: TGTGCCAGCTCACCATCGGGTCCGAACACTGAAGCTTTCTTT.